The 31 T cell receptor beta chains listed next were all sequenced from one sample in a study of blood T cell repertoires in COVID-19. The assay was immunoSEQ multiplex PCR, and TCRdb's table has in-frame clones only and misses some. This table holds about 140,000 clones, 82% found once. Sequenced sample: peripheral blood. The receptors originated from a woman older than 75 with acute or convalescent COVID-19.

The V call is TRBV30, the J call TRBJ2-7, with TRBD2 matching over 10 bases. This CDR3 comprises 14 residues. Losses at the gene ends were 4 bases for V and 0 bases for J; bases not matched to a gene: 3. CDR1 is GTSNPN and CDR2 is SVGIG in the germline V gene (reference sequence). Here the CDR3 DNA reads TGTGCCTGGACCGGACTAGCGGCCTCCTACGAGCAGTACTTC. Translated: CAWTGLAASYEQYF. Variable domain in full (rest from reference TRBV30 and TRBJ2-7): SQTIHQWPATLVQPVGSPLSLECTVEGTSNPNLYWYRQAAGRGLQLLFYSVGIGQISSEVPQNLSASRPQDRQFILSSKKLLLSDSGFYLCAWTGLAASYEQYFGPGTRLTVT.

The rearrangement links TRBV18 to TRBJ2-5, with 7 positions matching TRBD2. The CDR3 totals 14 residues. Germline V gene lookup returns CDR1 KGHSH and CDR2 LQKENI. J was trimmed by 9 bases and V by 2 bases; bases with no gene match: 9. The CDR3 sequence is CASSPAGVADPQYF. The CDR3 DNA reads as TGTGCCAGCTCACCAGCGGGGGTAGCGGACCCCCAGTACTTC.

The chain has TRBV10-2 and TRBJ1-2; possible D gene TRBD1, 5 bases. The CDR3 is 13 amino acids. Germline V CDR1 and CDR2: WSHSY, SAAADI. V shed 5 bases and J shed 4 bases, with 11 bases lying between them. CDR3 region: CASSPTAGYGYTF. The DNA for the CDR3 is TGCGCCAGCAGTCCGACAGCGGGCTATGGCTACACCTTC.

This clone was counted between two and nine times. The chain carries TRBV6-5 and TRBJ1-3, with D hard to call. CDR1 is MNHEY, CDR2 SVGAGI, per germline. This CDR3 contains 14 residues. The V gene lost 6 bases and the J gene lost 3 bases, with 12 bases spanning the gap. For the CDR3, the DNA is TGTGCCAGCAGGCTCAGCGGAGGTGGAAACACCATATATTTT. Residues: CASRLSGGGNTIYF.

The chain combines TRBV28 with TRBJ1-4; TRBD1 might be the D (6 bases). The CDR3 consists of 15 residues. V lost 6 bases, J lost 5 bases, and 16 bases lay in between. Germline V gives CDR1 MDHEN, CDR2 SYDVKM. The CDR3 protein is CASSPPGTINEKLFF. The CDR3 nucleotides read TGTGCCAGCAGCCCACCCGGGACAATAAATGAAAAACTGTTTTTT.

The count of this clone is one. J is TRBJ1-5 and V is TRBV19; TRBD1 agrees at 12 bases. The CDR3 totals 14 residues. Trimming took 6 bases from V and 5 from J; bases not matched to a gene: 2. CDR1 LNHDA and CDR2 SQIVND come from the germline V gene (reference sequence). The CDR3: CASSRDRGHQPQHF. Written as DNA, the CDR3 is TGTGCCAGTAGCCGGGACAGGGGGCATCAGCCCCAGCATTTT.

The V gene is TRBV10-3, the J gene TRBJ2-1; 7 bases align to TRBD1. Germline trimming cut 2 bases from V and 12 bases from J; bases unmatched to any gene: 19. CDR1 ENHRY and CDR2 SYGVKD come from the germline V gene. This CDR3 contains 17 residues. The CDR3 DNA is TGTGCCATCAGTGAGGGTGCAGGGGGACAACAACTTAGGGGGCAGTTCTTC. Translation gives CAISEGAGGQQLRGQFF.

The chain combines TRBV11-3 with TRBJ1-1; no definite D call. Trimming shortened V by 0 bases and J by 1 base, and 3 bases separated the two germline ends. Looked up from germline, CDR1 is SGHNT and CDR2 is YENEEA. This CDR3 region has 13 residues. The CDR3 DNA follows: TGTGCCAGCAGCTTAGATCAGAACACTGAAGCTTTCTTT. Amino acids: CASSLDQNTEAFF.

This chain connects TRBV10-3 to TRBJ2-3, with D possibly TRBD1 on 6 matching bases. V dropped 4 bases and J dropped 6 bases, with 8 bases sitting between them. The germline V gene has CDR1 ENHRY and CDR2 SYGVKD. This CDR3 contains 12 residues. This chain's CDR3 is CAISGTDDTQYF. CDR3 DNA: TGTGCCATCAGTGGGACAGACGATACGCAGTATTTT.

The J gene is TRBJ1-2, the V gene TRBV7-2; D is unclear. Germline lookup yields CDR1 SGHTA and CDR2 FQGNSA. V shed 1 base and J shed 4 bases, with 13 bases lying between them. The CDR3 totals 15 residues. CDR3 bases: TGTGCCAGCAGCTTAGGGGCAGCTAATGCCTATGGCTACACCTTC. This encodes CASSLGAANAYGYTF.

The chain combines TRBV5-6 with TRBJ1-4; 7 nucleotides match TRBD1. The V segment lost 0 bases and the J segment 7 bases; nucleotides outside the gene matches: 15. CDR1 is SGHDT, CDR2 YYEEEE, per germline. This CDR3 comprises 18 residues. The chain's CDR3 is CASSLVLGTENGGEKLFF. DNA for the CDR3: TGTGCCAGCAGCTTGGTCCTCGGGACAGAAAATGGTGGTGAAAAACTGTTTTTT.

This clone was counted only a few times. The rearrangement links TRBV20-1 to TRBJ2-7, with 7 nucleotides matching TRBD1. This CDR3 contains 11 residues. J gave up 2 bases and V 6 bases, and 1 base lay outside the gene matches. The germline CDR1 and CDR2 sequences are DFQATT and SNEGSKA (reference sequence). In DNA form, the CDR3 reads TGCAGTGCGCAGGGGGCCTACGAGCAGTACTTC. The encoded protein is CSAQGAYEQYF.

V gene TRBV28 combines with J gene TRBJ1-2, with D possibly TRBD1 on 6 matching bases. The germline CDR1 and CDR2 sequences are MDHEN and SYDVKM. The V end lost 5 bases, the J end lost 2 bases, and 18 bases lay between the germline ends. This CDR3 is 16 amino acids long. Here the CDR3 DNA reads TGTGCCAGCAGTCACAACCGGAGGACAGACAACTATGGCTACACCTTC. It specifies CASSHNRRTDNYGYTF.

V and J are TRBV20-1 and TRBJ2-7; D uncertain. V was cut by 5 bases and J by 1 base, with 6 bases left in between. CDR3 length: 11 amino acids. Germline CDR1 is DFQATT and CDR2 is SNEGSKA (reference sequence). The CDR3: CSAFNSYEQYF. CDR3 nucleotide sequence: TGCAGTGCTTTTAATTCCTACGAGCAGTACTTC.

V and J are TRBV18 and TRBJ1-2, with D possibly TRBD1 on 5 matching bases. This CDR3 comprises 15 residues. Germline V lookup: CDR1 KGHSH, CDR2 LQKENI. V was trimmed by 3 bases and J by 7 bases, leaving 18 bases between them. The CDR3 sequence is CASSPLAGGESGYTF. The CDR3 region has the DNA TGTGCCAGCTCACCCCTCGCGGGAGGGGAAAGTGGCTACACCTTC.

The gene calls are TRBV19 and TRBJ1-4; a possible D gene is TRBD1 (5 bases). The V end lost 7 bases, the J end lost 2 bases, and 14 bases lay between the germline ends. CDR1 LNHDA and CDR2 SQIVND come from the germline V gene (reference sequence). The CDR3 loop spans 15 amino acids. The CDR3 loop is CASTSVGLTNEKLFF. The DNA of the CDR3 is TGTGCCAGTACCTCCGTGGGGCTTACTAATGAAAAACTGTTTTTT.

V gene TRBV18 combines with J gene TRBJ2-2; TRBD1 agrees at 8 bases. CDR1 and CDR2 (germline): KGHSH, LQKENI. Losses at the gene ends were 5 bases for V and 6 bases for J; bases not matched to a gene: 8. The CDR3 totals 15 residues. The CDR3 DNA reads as TGTGCCAGCTCAGCCGACAGGGGAATACCCGGGGAGCTGTTTTTT. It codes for CASSADRGIPGELFF.

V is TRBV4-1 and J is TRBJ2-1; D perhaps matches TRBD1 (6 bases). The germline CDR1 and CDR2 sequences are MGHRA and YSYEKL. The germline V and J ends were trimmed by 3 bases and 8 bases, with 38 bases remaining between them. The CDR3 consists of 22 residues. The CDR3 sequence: CASSHWLALTGRLKQGRDEQFF. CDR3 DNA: TGCGCCAGCAGCCATTGGCTTGCGCTTACCGGGCGACTGAAACAGGGTAGGGATGAGCAGTTCTTC.

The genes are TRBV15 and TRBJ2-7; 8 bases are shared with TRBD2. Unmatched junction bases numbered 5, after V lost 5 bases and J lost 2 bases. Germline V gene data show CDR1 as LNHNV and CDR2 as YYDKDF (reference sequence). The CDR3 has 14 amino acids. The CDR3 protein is CATSRPGGAYEQYF. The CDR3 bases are TGTGCCACCAGCCGACCCGGGGGGGCCTACGAGCAGTACTTC.

CDR3 sequence (DNA): TGTGCCAGCAGCCGAGGACAGATTTCACCCCTCCACTTT. This codes for CASSRGQISPLHF. V gene TRBV7-9 combines with J gene TRBJ1-6, with a tentative D call TRBD1 (6 bases). The CDR3 is 13 amino acids. With 5 bases removed from V and 9 bases from J, the gap between germline ends came to 11 bases. Germline CDR1 and CDR2: SEHNR and FQNEAQ (reference sequence).

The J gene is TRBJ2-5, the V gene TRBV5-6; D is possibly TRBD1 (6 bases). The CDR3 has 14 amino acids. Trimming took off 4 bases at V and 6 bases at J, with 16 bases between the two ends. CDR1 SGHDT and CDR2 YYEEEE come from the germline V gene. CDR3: CASSIQDRIKTQYF. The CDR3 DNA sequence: TGTGCCAGCAGCATCCAAGACAGGATCAAGACCCAGTACTTC.

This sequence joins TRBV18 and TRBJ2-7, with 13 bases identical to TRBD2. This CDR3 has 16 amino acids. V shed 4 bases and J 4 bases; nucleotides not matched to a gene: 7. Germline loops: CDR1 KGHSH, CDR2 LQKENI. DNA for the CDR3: TGTGCCAGCTCACGGAGGACTAGCGGGAGTAATTACGAGCAGTACTTC. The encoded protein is CASSRRTSGSNYEQYF.

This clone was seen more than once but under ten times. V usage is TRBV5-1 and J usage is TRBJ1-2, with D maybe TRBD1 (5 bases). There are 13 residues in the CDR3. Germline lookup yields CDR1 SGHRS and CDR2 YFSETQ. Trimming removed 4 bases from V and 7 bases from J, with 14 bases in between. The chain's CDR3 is CASSPGQGVGYTF. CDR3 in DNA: TGCGCCAGCAGCCCAGGGCAGGGTGTTGGCTACACCTTC. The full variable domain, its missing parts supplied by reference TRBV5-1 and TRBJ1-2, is KAGVTQTPRYLIKTRGQQVTLSCSPISGHRSVSWYQQTPGQGLQFLFEYFSETQRNKGNFPGRFSGRQFSNSRSEMNVSTLELGDSALYLCASSPGQGVGYTFGSGTRLTVV.

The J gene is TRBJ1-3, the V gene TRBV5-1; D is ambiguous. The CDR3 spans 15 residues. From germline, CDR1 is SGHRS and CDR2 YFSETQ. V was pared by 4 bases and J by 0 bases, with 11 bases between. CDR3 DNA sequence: TGCGCCAGCAGCCGAGAGAGCTTCTCTGGAAACACCATATATTTT. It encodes CASSRESFSGNTIYF. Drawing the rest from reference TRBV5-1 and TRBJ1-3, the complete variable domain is KAGVTQTPRYLIKTRGQQVTLSCSPISGHRSVSWYQQTPGQGLQFLFEYFSETQRNKGNFPGRFSGRQFSNSRSEMNVSTLELGDSALYLCASSRESFSGNTIYFGEGSWLTVV.

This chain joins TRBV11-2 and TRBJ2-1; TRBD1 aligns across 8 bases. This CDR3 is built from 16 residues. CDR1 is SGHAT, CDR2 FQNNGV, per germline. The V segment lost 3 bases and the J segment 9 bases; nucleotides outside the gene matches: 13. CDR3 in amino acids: CASSLRTGTRAGEQFF. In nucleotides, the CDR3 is TGTGCCAGCAGCTTGCGGACAGGGACCAGGGCTGGTGAGCAGTTCTTC.

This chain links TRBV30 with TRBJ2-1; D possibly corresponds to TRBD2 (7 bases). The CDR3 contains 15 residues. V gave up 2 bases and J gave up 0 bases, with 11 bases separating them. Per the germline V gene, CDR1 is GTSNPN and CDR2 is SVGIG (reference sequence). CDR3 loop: CAWSRGGGSYNEQFF. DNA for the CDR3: TGTGCCTGGAGTAGAGGGGGGGGCTCCTACAATGAGCAGTTCTTC.

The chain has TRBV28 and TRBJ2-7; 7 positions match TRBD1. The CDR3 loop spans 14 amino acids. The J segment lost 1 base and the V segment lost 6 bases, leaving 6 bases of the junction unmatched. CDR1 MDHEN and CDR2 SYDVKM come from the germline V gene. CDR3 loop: CASRTQGVSYEQYF. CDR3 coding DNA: TGTGCCAGCAGGACCCAGGGGGTGTCCTACGAGCAGTACTTC.

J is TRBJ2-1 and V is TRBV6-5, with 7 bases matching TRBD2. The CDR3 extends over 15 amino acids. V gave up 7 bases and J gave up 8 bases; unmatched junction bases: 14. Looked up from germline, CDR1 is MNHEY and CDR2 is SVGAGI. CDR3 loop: CASNGGRAGGDEQFF. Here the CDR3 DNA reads TGTGCCAGCAACGGGGGGAGGGCCGGTGGGGATGAGCAGTTCTTC.

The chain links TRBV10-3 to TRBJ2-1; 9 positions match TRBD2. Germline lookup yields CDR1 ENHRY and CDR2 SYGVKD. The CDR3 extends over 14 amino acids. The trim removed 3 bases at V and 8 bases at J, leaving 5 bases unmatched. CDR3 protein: CAISEKREVDEQFF. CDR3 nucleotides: TGTGCCATCAGTGAAAAGCGGGAGGTCGATGAGCAGTTCTTC.

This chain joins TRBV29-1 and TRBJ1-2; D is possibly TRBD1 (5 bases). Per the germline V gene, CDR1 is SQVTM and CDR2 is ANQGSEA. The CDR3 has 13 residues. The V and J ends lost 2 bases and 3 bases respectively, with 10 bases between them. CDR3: CSVELGRYYGYTF. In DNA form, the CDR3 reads TGCAGCGTTGAATTGGGGCGGTACTATGGCTACACCTTC. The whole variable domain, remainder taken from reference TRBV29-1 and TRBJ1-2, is SAVISQKPSRDICQRGTSLTIQCQVDSQVTMMFWYRQQPGQSLTLIATANQGSEATYESGFVIDKFPISRPNLTFSTLTVSNMSPEDSSIYLCSVELGRYYGYTFGSGTRLTVV.

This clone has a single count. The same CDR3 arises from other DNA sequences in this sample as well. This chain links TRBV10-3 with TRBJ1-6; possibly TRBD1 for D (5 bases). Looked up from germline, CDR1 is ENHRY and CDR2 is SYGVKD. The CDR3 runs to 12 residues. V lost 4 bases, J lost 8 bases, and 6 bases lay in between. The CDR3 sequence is CAISGGDSPLHF. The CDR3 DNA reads TGTGCCATCAGTGGGGGGGATTCACCCCTCCACTTT.